These 2 T cell receptor beta chains originate from one sample sequenced in a study of shared clonotypes between healthy human individuals. Naive CD8 cells, CD45RO-negative and positively selected for CCR7, excluded terminally differentiated effector memory CD45RA+ cells. Repertoires were generated with immunoSEQ multiplex PCR, while TCRdb's copy carries only in-frame clones and drops some. The sample carries millions of clones, approximately 94% recorded once. Sequences were obtained from naive CD8+ T cells from PBMCs. All receptors come from a man in his late teens or twenties in good health. Some clones in this sample may be carry-over from other donors' samples.

The table lists this clone with a count of one. The J gene is TRBJ2-7, the V gene TRBV11-3; D uncertain. The CDR3 has 15 residues. Between the trimmed V and J ends, which lost 4 bases and 3 bases, there was a span of 16 bases. From germline, CDR1 is SGHNT and CDR2 YENEEA. The CDR3 sequence is CASSSAADGDYEQYF. CDR3 coding DNA: TGTGCCAGCAGCTCAGCTGCGGACGGCGACTACGAGCAGTACTTC.

The CDR3 region is CAIRRVGTGVNEQYF. The DNA of the CDR3 is TGTGCCATCAGGAGGGTAGGGACAGGGGTCAACGAGCAGTACTTC. The V call is TRBV10-3, the J call TRBJ2-7; 10 bases agree with TRBD1. The CDR3 consists of 15 residues. With V trimmed by 6 bases and J by 5 bases, 10 bases remained unmatched. Germline CDR1 ENHRY, CDR2 SYGVKD.